Listed below are T cell receptor beta chains from one sample, sequenced in a study of type 1 and type 2 diabetes patients. TCRdb ran MiXCR on the multiplex PCR reads and lists one entry per CDR3 protein. The sample consists of 280,000 or so distinct CDR3 sequences, 47% of them appearing once. The sequenced sample was peripheral blood mononuclear cells (PBMCs). All receptors derive from a young man with type 2 diabetes. The CDR3 runs from the conserved cysteine through the conserved F or W.

>TRBV19
CAGSIGDRYTGELFF
>TRBV30
CAWSQTGVNEKLFF
>TRBV5-1
CASSSGLAGGNEQFF
>TRBV27
CASRITGGGKLFF
>TRBV12-3/TRBV12-4
CASSSTSGGPGYTGELFF
>TRBV28
CASSFRLAGGSSETQYF
>TRBV19
CASSIPQATYGYTF
>TRBV28
CASSLPRASYYEQYF
>TRBV7-9
CASSLISASDNEQFF
>TRBV5-1
CASSSSGGEGETQYF
>TRBV7-8
CASSTRLAGGLTDTQYF
>TRBV28
CASRKQGTDTQYF
>TRBV18
CASSPPDSYGYTF
>TRBV14
CARVNTEAFF
>TRBV7-2
CASGAAGLAYNEQFF
>TRBV11-3
CASSQGRESDEQFF
>TRBV27
CASSLHGSDGYTF
>TRBV7-6
CASSVRHFGEQYF
>TRBV20-1
CSARSISGSYNEQFF
>TRBV19
CASSIDPGRGEHF
>TRBV9
CASSVSGTTLGTQYF
>TRBV20-1
CSARDSLGKPVTDTQYF
>TRBV11-2
CASSLQGREGVSYEQYF
>TRBV12-3/TRBV12-4
CASSSRVVDTQYF
>TRBV30
CAWRGGTEAFF
>TRBV24-1
CATAEVGKGTQYF
>TRBV7-2
CASSLAGTGGLTSGNTIYF
>TRBV11-2
CASSQITLNLGQRYEQYF
>TRBV20-1
CSASVLTDTQYF
>TRBV7-2
CATSLVGRHSSYEQYF
>TRBV15
CATSRGTIGGPQETQYF
>TRBV12-3/TRBV12-4
CASSGRTVNVDTGELFF
>TRBV2
CASSEWLVRVGVNTEAFF
>TRBV5-1
CASSPPPFGDYNEQFF
>TRBV2
CASSEWSGFTDTQYF
>TRBV2
CASSTGLAADTQYF
>TRBV5-1
CASSTGQGDQPQHF
>TRBV28
CASRRTWAEAFF
>TRBV30
CASLITTGASGANVLTF
>TRBV6-6
CASRRTLNPYEQYF
>TRBV24-1
CATSDARSGANVLTF
>TRBV6-6
CASSRGSVETQYF
>TRBV10-3
CAISESNEQFF
>TRBV6-5
CASSYADSGANVLTF